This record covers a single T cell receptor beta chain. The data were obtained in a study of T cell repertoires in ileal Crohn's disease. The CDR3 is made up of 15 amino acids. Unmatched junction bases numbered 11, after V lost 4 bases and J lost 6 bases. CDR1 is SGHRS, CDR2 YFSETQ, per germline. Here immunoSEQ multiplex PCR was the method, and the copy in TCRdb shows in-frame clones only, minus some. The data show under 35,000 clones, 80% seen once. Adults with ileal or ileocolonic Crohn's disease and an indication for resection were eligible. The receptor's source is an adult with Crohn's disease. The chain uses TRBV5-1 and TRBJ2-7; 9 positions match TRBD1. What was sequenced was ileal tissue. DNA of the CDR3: TGCGCCAGCAGCGGAGGCTGGACAGGGGCGGTCGAGCAGTACTTC. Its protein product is CASSGGWTGAVEQYF.